The 21 T cell receptor beta chains presented below share a single source sample, sequenced in a study of CD8+ T cells in alopecia areata (dated by TCRdb to between 2018 and 2020). Libraries were prepared through the immunoSEQ multiplex PCR assay. For TCR sequencing, RNA was extracted from every sample and reverse transcribed into cDNA to serve as template. In its TCRdb copy, this immuneACCESS table keeps in-frame sequences only and misses some clones. Where compared with another copy, unresolved V genes explain less than half of these, and the others have no known cause. The sample records about 190,000 clones, 55% to 70% of which are singletons. Around 0.7% of the sample rests with the top ten. The sample's time point label, in plain terms: more than 3 weeks on oral tofacitinib. In light of the paper, this sample's treatment or condition label describes: oral pan-JAK inhibitor, 5-10 mg twice daily.

This specimen was CD4+ T cells sorted from blood, taken at week 4, from a patient treated with tofacitinib. The receptors stem from a human donor with alopecia areata.

J is TRBJ2-5 and V is TRBV9; D is ambiguous. Germline CDR1 is SGDLS and CDR2 is YYNGEE. The length of the CDR3 is 12 residues. V shed 0 bases and J shed 5 bases, with 5 bases lying between them. The CDR3 loop is CASSVATETQYF. CDR3 coding DNA: TGTGCCAGCAGCGTAGCTACGGAGACCCAGTACTTC.

This clone was seen ten or more times. This chain uses TRBV9 with TRBJ1-1; no reliable D call. Germline V gene data show CDR1 as SGDLS and CDR2 as YYNGEE. The CDR3 sequence is 13 residues long. The V gene lost 4 bases and the J gene lost 3 bases, with 10 bases spanning the gap. The CDR3 reads CASSPGDDTEAFF. The CDR3 DNA sequence: TGTGCCAGCAGCCCTGGGGATGACACTGAAGCTTTCTTT.

This sequence joins TRBV5-6 and TRBJ2-1, with D hard to call. The V and J ends lost 1 base and 8 bases respectively, with 4 bases between them. From germline, CDR1 is SGHDT and CDR2 YYEEEE. The CDR3 is 11 residues long. CDR3 protein: CASSLLYEQFF. The CDR3 DNA is TGTGCCAGCAGCTTGCTCTATGAGCAGTTCTTC.

This clone has more than one count but fewer than ten. The V and J genes are TRBV29-1 and TRBJ2-7; maybe TRBD1 (5 bases). This CDR3 contains 13 residues. Germline assignment: CDR1 SQVTM and CDR2 ANQGSEA. Deletions cut 4 bases from V and 3 bases from J, with 13 bases between. This CDR3 reads CSVGRGRVYEQYF. The CDR3 DNA sequence: TGCAGCGTTGGTCGTGGCAGGGTCTACGAGCAGTACTTC.

In its sample, this clone was seen a few times. The chain is built from TRBV2 and TRBJ1-5, with D perhaps TRBD1 (5 bases). The V gene's germline CDR1 is SNHLY and CDR2 FYNNEI. Between the trimmed V and J ends, which lost 6 bases and 7 bases, there was a span of 13 bases. The CDR3 sequence is 13 residues long. The CDR3 nucleotides read TGTGCCAGCAGATCAGGGTTTGGGCAGCCCCAGCATTTT. The encoded protein is CASRSGFGQPQHF.

This sequence joins TRBV29-1 and TRBJ2-7; D is possibly TRBD1 (6 bases). Per the germline V gene, CDR1 is SQVTM and CDR2 is ANQGSEA. The CDR3 runs to 15 residues. The ends were cut back, 4 bases at V and 3 bases at J, with 19 bases in the middle. CDR3 protein: CSVGTHPIQGYEQYF. CDR3 nucleotides: TGCAGCGTTGGAACCCACCCAATACAGGGCTACGAGCAGTACTTC.

This chain links TRBV5-4 with TRBJ2-5; 9 bases are shared with TRBD2. The junction had 11 bases not matched to a gene; V was cut back by 3 bases and J by 5 bases. Per germline, CDR1 SGHNT and CDR2 YYREEE (reference sequence). CDR3 length: 16 amino acids. The CDR3 is CASSSHRGGEEETQYF. For the CDR3, the DNA is TGTGCCAGCAGCTCCCATCGCGGGGGGGAGGAGGAGACCCAGTACTTC. Looking up the rest from reference TRBV5-4 and TRBJ2-5 gives the full variable domain: ETGVTQSPTHLIKTRGQQVTLRCSSQSGHNTVSWYQQALGQGPQFIFQYYREEENGRGNFPPRFSGLQFPNYSSELNVNALELDDSALYLCASSSHRGGEEETQYFGPGTRLLVL.

In this sample, this clone turned up a few times. The rearrangement joins TRBV5-1 to TRBJ2-1, with D possibly matching TRBD1 (6 bases). The length of the CDR3 is 15 residues. The ends were cut back, 4 bases at V and 8 bases at J, with 19 bases in the middle. Germline V gene data show CDR1 as SGHRS and CDR2 as YFSETQ. CDR3 nucleotide sequence: TGCGCCAGCAGCCCTAACGGACAGTCTCTCGATGAGCAGTTCTTC. It yields the protein CASSPNGQSLDEQFF.

The chain joins TRBV11-3 to TRBJ2-1; D gene ambiguous. In germline, CDR1 is SGHNT, CDR2 YENEEA. The CDR3 consists of 14 residues. Trimming took off 2 bases at V and 6 bases at J, with 11 bases between the two ends. The CDR3 loop reads CASSLSPILNEQFF. The CDR3 nucleotides read TGTGCCAGCAGCTTAAGCCCTATACTCAATGAGCAGTTCTTC.

The J gene is TRBJ2-1, the V gene TRBV10-3; 9 nucleotides align to TRBD2. Per the germline V gene, CDR1 is ENHRY and CDR2 is SYGVKD. The CDR3 has 15 residues. V was clipped by 4 bases and J by 3 bases; unmatched bases: 4. The CDR3: CAISVGLADYNEQFF. In DNA, the CDR3 is TGTGCCATCAGTGTGGGACTAGCCGACTACAATGAGCAGTTCTTC.

This CDR3 is CASSLSQQGAYEQYF. CDR3 coding DNA: TGTGCCAGCAGCTTGTCCCAACAGGGCGCCTACGAGCAGTACTTC. This chain links TRBV5-4 with TRBJ2-7; tentatively, D is TRBD1 (6 bases). The CDR3 loop spans 15 amino acids. The V end lost 1 base, the J end lost 2 bases, and 13 bases lay between the germline ends. CDR1 and CDR2 from the germline V gene are SGHNT and YYREEE (reference sequence). The full variable domain, in which reference TRBV5-4 and TRBJ2-7 provide the parts outside the CDR3, is ETGVTQSPTHLIKTRGQQVTLRCSSQSGHNTVSWYQQALGQGPQFIFQYYREEENGRGNFPPRFSGLQFPNYSSELNVNALELDDSALYLCASSLSQQGAYEQYFGPGTRLTVT.

In the case of this clone: Other DNA sequences from this sample encode an identical CDR3 as well. This rearrangement joins TRBV6-5 to TRBJ2-5; D is unresolved. The V end was cut by 2 bases, the J end by 5 bases, with 3 bases between. Germline V gene data show CDR1 as MNHEY and CDR2 as SVGAGI. The CDR3 loop spans 11 amino acids. CDR3 DNA: TGTGCCAGCAGTTACCTGGAGACCCAGTACTTC. It encodes CASSYLETQYF.

This clone was seen a handful of times. The chain carries TRBV4-1 and TRBJ2-5; D possibly corresponds to TRBD2 (5 bases). Germline lookup yields CDR1 MGHRA and CDR2 YSYEKL. V was shortened by 0 bases and J by 7 bases, with 15 bases between the two germline ends. The CDR3 loop spans 15 amino acids. CDR3 amino acids: CASSQDEGMSRTQYF. The CDR3 coding sequence is TGCGCCAGCAGCCAAGATGAGGGAATGAGTCGGACCCAGTACTTC.

CDR3 nucleotides: TGCAGCCCCTCCTCCCTCGCCAATGAGCAGTTCTTC. It yields the protein CSPSSLANEQFF. This sequence joins TRBV29-1 and TRBJ2-1; D is unresolved. CDR1 and CDR2 from the germline V gene are SQVTM and ANQGSEA. The V and J ends lost 8 bases and 6 bases respectively, with 14 bases between them. CDR3 size: 12 residues.

This clone was seen more than once but under ten times. This rearrangement joins TRBV29-1 to TRBJ2-2; 9 nucleotides line up with TRBD2. With 3 bases clipped from V and 9 bases from J, the junction kept 14 bases outside the gene matches. The germline V gene encodes CDR1 SQVTM and CDR2 ANQGSEA. The CDR3 consists of 16 residues. CDR3 residues: CSVEYDSGSFFRELFF. CDR3 DNA: TGCAGCGTTGAGTACGATAGCGGGAGTTTCTTTCGGGAGCTGTTTTTT.

The chain joins TRBV5-5 to TRBJ2-1, with D maybe TRBD2 (5 bases). Germline loops: CDR1 SGHKS, CDR2 YYEKEE (reference sequence). The V and J ends lost 5 bases and 0 bases respectively, with 12 bases between them. The length of the CDR3 is 15 residues. The CDR3 nucleotides are TGTGCCAGCAGTGGACTCGTTAGCTCCTACAATGAGCAGTTCTTC. Encoded protein: CASSGLVSSYNEQFF.

This chain joins TRBV11-1 and TRBJ1-5, with D possibly matching TRBD1 (5 bases). There are 16 residues in the CDR3. V was trimmed by 5 bases and J by 2 bases, leaving 16 bases between them. Germline V gene sequence: CDR1 SGHAT, CDR2 FQDESV (reference sequence). The CDR3 loop reads CASSPQEGVRNQPQHF. For the CDR3, the DNA is TGTGCCAGCAGCCCACAGGAAGGGGTCCGCAATCAGCCCCAGCATTTT.

The chain employs TRBV19 and TRBJ2-6, with D perhaps given as TRBD1 or TRBD2 (5 bases each). Deletions cut 11 bases from V and 1 base from J, with 15 bases between. In germline, CDR1 is LNHDA, CDR2 SQIVND (reference sequence). This CDR3 is 15 amino acids long. CDR3 DNA: TGTGCCGGTGCCTCCGGGGCATCTGGGGCCAACGTCCTGACTTTC. This gives the protein CAGASGASGANVLTF.

The chain employs TRBV4-3 and TRBJ2-2; either TRBD1 or TRBD2 may fit D (5 bases each). V lost 0 bases to trimming and J lost 7 bases, with 9 bases between them. The CDR3 is 14 residues long. CDR1 and CDR2 (germline): LGHNA, YSLEER. The CDR3 region has the DNA TGCGCCAGCAGCCAAGATTCGGGGCTCGGGGAGCTGTTTTTT. This codes for CASSQDSGLGELFF.

This clone was observed a handful of times. The V and J genes are TRBV29-1 and TRBJ2-1; TRBD2 matches at 7 bases. Germline V gene sequence: CDR1 SQVTM, CDR2 ANQGSEA. J was trimmed by 0 bases and V by 7 bases; bases with no gene match: 18. The CDR3 covers 18 residues. In DNA, the CDR3 is TGCAGCGCACCCCCGGTGGGGTTAGGCGGGAGCTCCTACAATGAGCAGTTCTTC. Its translation is CSAPPVGLGGSSYNEQFF.

V usage is TRBV7-2 and J usage is TRBJ1-2, with 9 positions matching TRBD1. The CDR3 has 16 residues. With 1 base clipped from V and 8 bases from J, the junction kept 11 bases outside the gene matches. Germline CDR1 and CDR2: SGHTA and FQGNSA. CDR3 loop: CASSLDVGQGLEGYTF. In DNA, the CDR3 is TGTGCCAGCAGCTTAGACGTGGGACAGGGCTTGGAGGGCTACACCTTC.